A single T cell receptor beta chain is shown here with its context. Its antigen remains unknown. Trimming removed 7 bases at V and 5 bases at J, with 13 bases between. The CDR3 extends over 13 amino acids. The germline V gene encodes CDR1 KGHDR and CDR2 SFDVKD. The data belong to a study of CD8+CD57+ T cells in acquired aplastic anemia. General study findings and limits: Patients and controls shared about 27 CD8+ CDR3 sequences.

Genomic DNA was employed as the template in profiling TCR beta VDJ and CDR3. One entry per CDR3 protein results from TCRdb running MiXCR on the reads. Of roughly 250,000 distinct CDR3 sequences listed, approximately 80% are singletons. Whoever was chosen for sequencing had shown CD8+CD57+ cell expansion by flow cytometry. This sequence joins TRBV24-1 and TRBJ2-5; D perhaps matches TRBD2 (7 bases). Sequenced sample: sorted CD4+, CD8+, or CD8+CD57+ T cells (not recorded which) from PBMCs. This sequence was found in a human donor with aplastic anemia. Here the CDR3 DNA reads TGTGCCACCAGGAAAGGGGGGGATGAGACCCAGTACTTC. Translating gives CATRKGGDETQYF.